This entry lists 7 T cell receptor beta chains sequenced from one sample in a study of blood T cell repertoires in COVID-19. Clones were sequenced by immunoSEQ multiplex PCR, and TCRdb holds only the in-frame ones, with some missing. The data show 200,000 to 250,000 clones, 82% seen once. The sequenced sample was peripheral blood. The receptors were sampled from a woman between 70 and 85 years old with COVID-19, enrolled during active disease.

The chain is built from TRBV29-1 and TRBJ2-5, with 11 bases identical to TRBD2. With 6 bases clipped from V and 1 base from J, the junction kept 7 bases outside the gene matches. This CDR3 has 15 amino acids. CDR1 SQVTM and CDR2 ANQGSEA come from the germline V gene. Here the CDR3 DNA reads TGCAGCGTCGCTCGACTAGCGGGACCCCAAGAGACCCAGTACTTC. Encoded protein: CSVARLAGPQETQYF.

V and J are TRBV6-2 or TRBV6-3 and TRBJ2-1; TRBD1 agrees at 10 bases. J gave up 9 bases and V 5 bases, and 10 bases lay outside the gene matches. Germline CDR1 and CDR2: MNHEY and SVGEGT. This CDR3 has 15 residues. The CDR3 loop is CASSHRDRGGTEQFF. The CDR3 coding sequence is TGTGCCAGCAGTCACCGGGACAGGGGAGGTACTGAGCAGTTCTTC.

The V gene is TRBV7-2, the J gene TRBJ2-3, with D perhaps matching TRBD2 (6 bases). The CDR3 runs to 13 residues. Trimming left V 6 bases short and J 0 bases short, with 7 bases between. Germline V lookup: CDR1 SGHTA, CDR2 FQGNSA. For the CDR3, the DNA is TGTGCCAGCAGAACTAGCAGCACAGATACGCAGTATTTT. This codes for CASRTSSTDTQYF.

The gene calls are TRBV21-1 and TRBJ2-3; the table's D call, TRBD2, has no DNA check behind it. TRBV21-1 is deemed a pseudogene. This CDR3 is 16 amino acids long. In DNA form, the CDR3 reads TGTGCCAGCAGCAAAGGGTCGGGAGGGGGCACAGATACGCAGTATTTT. Translating gives CASSKGSGGGTDTQYF.

The chain is built from TRBV3-1 (or the pseudogene TRBV3-2) and TRBJ2-6, with a possible D match to TRBD1 (5 bases). CDR1 is LGHDT and CDR2 is YNNKEL in the germline V gene (reference sequence). Deletions cut 9 bases from V and 0 bases from J, with 12 bases between. CDR3 length: 15 amino acids. The DNA for the CDR3 is TGTGCCAGTGACCATGACAGCTCTGGGGCCAACGTCCTGACTTTC. Translating gives CASDHDSSGANVLTF.

V is TRBV28 and J is TRBJ2-7; D is ambiguous. Germline CDR1 reads MDHEN; CDR2 reads SYDVKM. The CDR3 covers 11 residues. Trimming removed 3 bases from V and 5 bases from J, with 5 bases in between. CDR3 sequence reads: CASSLAHEQYF. The CDR3, as DNA: TGTGCCAGCAGTTTGGCCCACGAGCAGTACTTC.

The chain links TRBV4-1 to TRBJ2-1; 11 bases fit TRBD2. The germline V gene has CDR1 MGHRA and CDR2 YSYEKL. There are 15 residues in the CDR3. The J segment lost 16 bases and the V segment lost 0 bases, leaving 11 bases of the junction unmatched. This CDR3 reads CASSQEGTSGRAEFF. The CDR3 nucleotides are TGCGCCAGCAGCCAAGAAGGGACTAGCGGCCGGGCGGAATTCTTC.